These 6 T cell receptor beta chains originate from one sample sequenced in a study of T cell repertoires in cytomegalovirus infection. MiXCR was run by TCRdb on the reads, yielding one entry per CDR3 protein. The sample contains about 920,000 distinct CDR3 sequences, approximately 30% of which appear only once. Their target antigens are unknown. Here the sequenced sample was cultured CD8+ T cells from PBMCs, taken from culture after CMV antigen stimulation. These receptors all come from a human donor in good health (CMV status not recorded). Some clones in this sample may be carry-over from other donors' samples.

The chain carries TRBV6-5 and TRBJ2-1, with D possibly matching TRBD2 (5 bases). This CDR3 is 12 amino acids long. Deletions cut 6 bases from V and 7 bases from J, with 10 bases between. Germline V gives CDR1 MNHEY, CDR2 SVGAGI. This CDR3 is CASRRTWNEQFF. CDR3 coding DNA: TGTGCCAGCAGGCGGACTTGGAATGAGCAGTTCTTC.

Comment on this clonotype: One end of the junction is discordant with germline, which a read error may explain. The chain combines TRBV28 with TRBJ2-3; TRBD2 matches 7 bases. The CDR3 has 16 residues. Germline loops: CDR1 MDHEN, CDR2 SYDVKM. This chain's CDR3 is CANSLFVAGVSDTQYF. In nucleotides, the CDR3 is TGTGCCAACAGTTTATTTGTGGCGGGGGTGTCAGATACGCAGTATTTT.

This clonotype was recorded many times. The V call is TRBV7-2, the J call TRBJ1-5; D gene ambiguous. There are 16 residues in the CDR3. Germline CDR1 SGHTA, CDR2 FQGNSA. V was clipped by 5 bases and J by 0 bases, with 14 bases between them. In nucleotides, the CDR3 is TGTGCCAGCAGCCCCCACAGTACCTATAGCAATCAGCCCCAGCATTTT. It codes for CASSPHSTYSNQPQHF.

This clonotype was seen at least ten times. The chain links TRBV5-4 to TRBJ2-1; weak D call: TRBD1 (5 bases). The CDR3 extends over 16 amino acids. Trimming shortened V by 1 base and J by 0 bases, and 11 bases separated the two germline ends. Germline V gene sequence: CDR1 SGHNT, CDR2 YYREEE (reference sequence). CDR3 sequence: CASSLRGFYSYNEQFF. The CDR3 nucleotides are TGTGCCAGCAGCTTGAGGGGTTTTTACTCCTACAATGAGCAGTTCTTC.

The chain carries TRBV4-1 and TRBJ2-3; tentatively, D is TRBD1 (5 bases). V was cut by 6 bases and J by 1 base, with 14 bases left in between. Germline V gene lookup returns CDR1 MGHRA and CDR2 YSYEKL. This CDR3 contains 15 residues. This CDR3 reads CASRGTGRRTDTQYF. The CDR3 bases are TGCGCCAGCAGGGGAACAGGCCGCCGCACAGATACGCAGTATTTT.

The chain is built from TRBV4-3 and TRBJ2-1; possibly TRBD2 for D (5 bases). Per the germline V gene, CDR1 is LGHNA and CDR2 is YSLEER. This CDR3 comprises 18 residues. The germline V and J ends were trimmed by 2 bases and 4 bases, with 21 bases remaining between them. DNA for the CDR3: TGCGCCAGCAGCCAATATCCCCCCGGGATCTCGGATTACAATGAGCAGTTCTTC. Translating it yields CASSQYPPGISDYNEQFF.